This TCR beta chain emerged from a study of shared T cell receptors in the human thymus. From germline, CDR1 is MNHNS and CDR2 SASEGT. Germline trimming cut 2 bases from V and 6 bases from J; bases unmatched to any gene: 12. This CDR3 is built from 17 residues. TCRdb keeps only in-frame clones here, not all; method: immunoSEQ multiplex PCR. The sample records about 500,000 clones, 75% to 85% being singletons. A further study also used this sample, focusing on human thymus T cells.

The material sequenced was thymocytes. This sequence originates from a boy under three years old with a congenital heart defect. The genes are TRBV6-1 and TRBJ1-4, with 7 bases fitting TRBD1. CDR3 DNA: TGTGCCAGCAGTGAATTCCCGCGACAGGGCGTGTATGAAAAACTGTTTTTT. Its protein product is CASSEFPRQGVYEKLFF.